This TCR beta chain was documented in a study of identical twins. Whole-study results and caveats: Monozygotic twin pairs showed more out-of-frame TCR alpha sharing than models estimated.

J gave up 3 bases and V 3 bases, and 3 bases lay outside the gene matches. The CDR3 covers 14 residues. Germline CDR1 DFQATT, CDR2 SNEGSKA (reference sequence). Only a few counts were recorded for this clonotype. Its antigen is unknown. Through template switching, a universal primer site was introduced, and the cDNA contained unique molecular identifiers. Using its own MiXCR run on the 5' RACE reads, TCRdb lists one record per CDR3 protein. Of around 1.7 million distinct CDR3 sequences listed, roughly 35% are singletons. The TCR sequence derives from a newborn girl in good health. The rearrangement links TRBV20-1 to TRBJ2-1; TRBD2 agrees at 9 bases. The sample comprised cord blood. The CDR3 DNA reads TGCAGTGCTAGTGGGCGGGGGGGCTACAATGAGCAGTTCTTC. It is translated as CSASGRGGYNEQFF.